The 8 T cell receptor beta chains below come from one sample, sequenced in a study of blood T cells in healthy people across ages. It was with a sample-barcoded 5' primer and a J-beta primer mix that a second PCR of about 7 to 12 cycles was run. A single record per CDR3 protein comes from TCRdb applying MiXCR to the 5' RACE reads. This table holds about 580,000 distinct CDR3 sequences, around 50% found once. What was sequenced was blood. The receptors derive from a man at least 80 years old in good health.

This chain joins TRBV27 and TRBJ2-1, with D possibly being TRBD2 (5 bases). Germline loops: CDR1 MNHEY, CDR2 SMNVEV (reference sequence). This CDR3 is 15 amino acids long. The V and J ends lost 6 bases and 3 bases respectively, with 15 bases between them. CDR3 nucleotides: TGTGCCAGCAGCCGGACTCCCGGAGGCTACAATGAGCAGTTCTTC. It codes for CASSRTPGGYNEQFF.

The rearrangement links TRBV28 to TRBJ2-1; TRBD1 aligns across 8 bases. Trimming at V came to 6 bases and at J to 8 bases, leaving 9 bases not matched to a gene. There are 14 residues in the CDR3. Germline V gene lookup returns CDR1 MDHEN and CDR2 SYDVKM. CDR3 residues: CASRRRQGRYEQFF. The CDR3 DNA reads TGTGCCAGCAGGCGGAGACAGGGGAGGTATGAGCAGTTCTTC.

V and J are TRBV20-1 and TRBJ2-1; D uncertain. The germline V gene has CDR1 DFQATT and CDR2 SNEGSKA (reference sequence). V lost 4 bases, J lost 6 bases, and 10 bases lay in between. The CDR3 has 12 residues. CDR3 amino acids: CSAMAAANEQFF. CDR3 nucleotides: TGCAGTGCTATGGCGGCAGCCAATGAGCAGTTCTTC.

This clonotype came up a few times. The V gene is TRBV7-9, the J gene TRBJ1-2; D is undetermined. The CDR3 totals 14 residues. Per germline, CDR1 SEHNR and CDR2 FQNEAQ (reference sequence). Trimming removed 1 base from V and 2 bases from J, with 8 bases in between. This CDR3 is CASSLEGRNYGYTF. The CDR3 DNA is TGTGCCAGCAGCTTAGAGGGCAGAAACTATGGCTACACCTTC.

This clonotype was counted many times. The chain joins TRBV6-6 to TRBJ2-1; perhaps TRBD2 as D (6 bases). The CDR3 covers 13 residues. CDR1 and CDR2 (germline): MNHNY, SVGAGI (reference sequence). The V end was cut by 6 bases, the J end by 7 bases, with 13 bases between. The CDR3 here is CASRIAEENEQFF. The CDR3 DNA follows: TGTGCCAGCAGGATAGCGGAAGAAAATGAGCAGTTCTTC.

CDR3 in amino acids: CSVAPGTGAYEQYF. The CDR3 coding sequence is TGCAGCGTTGCTCCTGGGACAGGGGCCTACGAGCAGTACTTC. This chain joins TRBV29-1 and TRBJ2-7; TRBD1 agrees at 10 bases. V shed 4 bases, J shed 2 bases, and the junction held 5 bases outside the gene matches. Germline V CDR1 and CDR2: SQVTM, ANQGSEA. The CDR3 runs to 14 residues.

This clonotype came up once. The chain uses TRBV15 and TRBJ2-1; the match to TRBD1 covers 9 bases. Trimming cost V 4 bases and J 3 bases; bases outside gene matches: 4. Germline CDR1 reads LNHNV; CDR2 reads YYDKDF (reference sequence). The CDR3 contains 15 residues. The CDR3 sequence is CATSKDRGIYNEQFF. CDR3 bases: TGTGCCACCAGCAAAGACAGGGGGATCTACAATGAGCAGTTCTTC.

This sequence joins TRBV6-2 or TRBV6-3 and TRBJ2-5; D perhaps matches TRBD2 (6 bases). With the DNA end fitting TRBJ2-7 better, the J assignment may be wrong. Per the germline V gene, CDR1 is MNHEY and CDR2 is SVGEGT. The CDR3 contains 17 residues. The CDR3 nucleotides read TGTGCCAGCAGTTACTCGAGTCGGGCGGGATCTCTATACGAGCAGTACTTC. It specifies CASSYSSRAGSLYEQYF.